A selection of T cell receptor beta chains follows, all from one sample in a study of response to subunit inactivated influenza vaccine. TCRdb re-derived calls from the RT-PCR reads in MiXCR, one entry per CDR3 protein. The table includes roughly 650,000 distinct CDR3 sequences, around 15% detected once. Material: PBMCs from blood, obtained around 15 days before vaccination. Receptors originate from a man in his forties or fifties who received an inactivated influenza vaccine. Each CDR3 is given with its conserved first and last residue. D genes are given only for firm matches. Some rows mark clone size as missing; the rest say once, few, many or name a class of expanded clone.

len: 13
d_gene: TRBD1
j_gene: TRBJ2-7
abundance: NA
v_gene: TRBV12-3/TRBV12-4
CDR3aa: CASRLTGDAEQYF
CDR3nt: TGTGCCAGCAGGCTAACAGGGGATGCCGAGCAGTACTTC

len: 18
d_gene: TRBD2
j_gene: TRBJ2-2
abundance: NA
v_gene: TRBV28
CDR3aa: CASSSTSGEIANTGELFF
CDR3nt: TGTGCCAGCAGTTCCACTAGCGGGGAGATCGCGAACACCGGGGAGCTGTTTTTT

len: 18
d_gene: TRBD2
j_gene: TRBJ2-1
abundance: few
v_gene: TRBV7-8
CDR3aa: CASSLARLAGEGGNEQFF
CDR3nt: TGTGCCAGCAGCTTAGCCAGACTAGCGGGAGAAGGTGGCAATGAGCAGTTCTTC

len: 11
d_gene: NA
j_gene: TRBJ1-1
abundance: NA
v_gene: TRBV28
CDR3aa: CASSWAGTAFF
CDR3nt: TGTGCCAGCAGCTGGGCCGGCACGGCTTTCTTT

len: 15
d_gene: TRBD1
j_gene: TRBJ1-4
abundance: few
v_gene: TRBV7-9
CDR3aa: CASSLSLRGHEKLFF
CDR3nt: TGTGCCAGCAGCTTATCGCTCAGGGGGCACGAAAAACTGTTTTTT

len: 14
d_gene: NA
j_gene: TRBJ1-4
abundance: few
v_gene: TRBV30
CDR3aa: CALGKKATNEKLFF
CDR3nt: TGTGCCTTGGGGAAGAAAGCAACTAATGAAAAACTGTTTTTT

len: 15
d_gene: TRBD1
j_gene: TRBJ2-7
abundance: NA
v_gene: TRBV5-1
CDR3aa: CASSGVYRGLYEQYF
CDR3nt: TGCGCCAGCAGCGGAGTTTACAGGGGCCTCTACGAGCAGTACTTC

len: 11
d_gene: NA
j_gene: TRBJ2-7
abundance: many
v_gene: TRBV20-1
CDR3aa: CSATGFYEQYF
CDR3nt: TGCAGTGCTACAGGGTTTTACGAGCAGTACTTC

len: 16
d_gene: NA
j_gene: TRBJ2-2
abundance: NA
v_gene: TRBV5-1
CDR3aa: CASSHPTEVNTGELFF
CDR3nt: TGCGCCAGCAGCCACCCGACAGAGGTGAACACCGGGGAGCTGTTTTTT

len: 17
d_gene: TRBD1
j_gene: TRBJ1-2
abundance: once
v_gene: TRBV12-3/TRBV12-4
CDR3aa: CASSLGQGARGLYGYTF
CDR3nt: TGTGCCAGCAGTTTAGGACAGGGGGCCAGGGGGCTCTATGGCTACACCTTC

len: 15
d_gene: TRBD1
j_gene: TRBJ1-4
abundance: NA
v_gene: TRBV29-1
CDR3aa: CSVGRTGDNNEKLFF
CDR3nt: TGCAGCGTTGGAAGAACAGGGGACAATAATGAAAAACTGTTTTTT

len: 18
d_gene: NA
j_gene: TRBJ2-3
abundance: few
v_gene: TRBV4-2
CDR3aa: CASSTGGPNLAGEDTQYF
CDR3nt: TGTGCCAGCAGCACAGGGGGCCCTAACCTAGCGGGAGAGGATACGCAGTATTTT

len: 14
d_gene: NA
j_gene: TRBJ2-1
abundance: NA
v_gene: TRBV5-1
CDR3aa: CASSLDLGYNEQFF
CDR3nt: TGCGCCAGCAGCTTGGATTTAGGGTACAATGAGCAGTTCTTC

len: 15
d_gene: TRBD2
j_gene: TRBJ2-6
abundance: NA
v_gene: TRBV7-9
CDR3aa: CASSSTSGGLHLLTF
CDR3nt: TGTGCCAGCAGCTCGACTAGCGGGGGCCTCCATCTCCTGACTTTC

len: 14
d_gene: TRBD2
j_gene: TRBJ2-1
abundance: few
v_gene: TRBV24-1
CDR3aa: CATSRRGVYNEQFF
CDR3nt: TGTGCCACCAGTAGGCGGGGGGTCTACAATGAGCAGTTCTTC

len: 15
d_gene: NA
j_gene: TRBJ2-2
abundance: NA
v_gene: TRBV5-1
CDR3aa: CASSLGSDYTGELFF
CDR3nt: TGCGCCAGCAGCTTGGGCAGCGACTACACCGGGGAGCTGTTTTTT

len: 13
d_gene: NA
j_gene: TRBJ1-1
abundance: NA
v_gene: TRBV10-3
CDR3aa: CAISVAGDTEAFF
CDR3nt: TGTGCCATCAGTGTAGCGGGTGACACTGAAGCTTTCTTT